The 32 T cell receptor beta chains reported below all come from one sample, sequenced in a study of blood T cell repertoires in COVID-19. Sequenced by immunoSEQ multiplex PCR; TCRdb stores in-frame clones only, minus some. The data show about 130,000 clones, about four fifths seen once. Sequenced material: PBMCs or T cells enriched from blood (not recorded which). The receptors stem from a man aged 45 to 65 who had recovered from COVID-19.

In its sample, this clone was seen once. This rearrangement joins TRBV5-4 to TRBJ2-5; TRBD2 aligns across 10 bases. The germline V gene has CDR1 SGHNT and CDR2 YYREEE (reference sequence). Unmatched junction bases numbered 6, after V lost 0 bases and J lost 4 bases. This CDR3 has 16 amino acids. CDR3 sequence reads: CASSLGLVAGGETQYF. DNA of the CDR3: TGTGCCAGCAGCTTGGGTTTGGTAGCGGGGGGAGAGACCCAGTACTTC.

The rearrangement uses TRBV4-1 and TRBJ2-5; no clear D. This CDR3 is built from 14 residues. V lost 0 bases and J 1 base, leaving 6 bases between the germline ends. Germline loops: CDR1 MGHRA, CDR2 YSYEKL. The CDR3 here is CASSQDLSQETQYF. CDR3 nucleotides: TGCGCCAGCAGCCAAGATCTCTCCCAAGAGACCCAGTACTTC.

V gene TRBV10-1 combines with J gene TRBJ2-3, with no clear D. The CDR3 is 14 amino acids. Deletions cut 2 bases from V and 1 base from J, with 7 bases between. Germline CDR1 reads WNHNN; CDR2 reads SYGVQD (reference sequence). The CDR3 coding sequence is TGCGCCAGCAGTGAGAGACAAGGCACAGATACGCAGTATTTT. It specifies CASSERQGTDTQYF.

The CDR3 nucleotides are TGTGCCAGCATGGGCTTAAAAGAGACCCAGTACTTC. As protein: CASMGLKETQYF. The chain uses TRBV2 and TRBJ2-5, with D hard to call. The CDR3 sequence is 12 residues long. The germline CDR1 and CDR2 sequences are SNHLY and FYNNEI. Trimming took 7 bases from V and 3 from J, leaving 9 bases between them.

The chain employs TRBV9 and TRBJ2-5, with a tentative D call TRBD1 (5 bases). The CDR3 is made up of 20 amino acids. Germline lookup yields CDR1 SGDLS and CDR2 YYNGEE. V lost 0 bases and J lost 1, with 25 bases in between. CDR3 sequence: CASSVEAPGHHQSRQETQYF. The CDR3 DNA reads as TGTGCCAGCAGCGTAGAGGCCCCAGGGCATCACCAATCGCGCCAAGAGACCCAGTACTTC.

This chain connects TRBV5-4 to TRBJ1-3, with 10 nucleotides matching TRBD1. This CDR3 comprises 17 residues. The junction had 7 bases not matched to a gene; V was cut back by 4 bases and J by 0 bases. Germline lookup yields CDR1 SGHNT and CDR2 YYREEE (reference sequence). This chain's CDR3 is CASSKGTGASSGNTIYF. The CDR3 region has the DNA TGTGCCAGCAGCAAGGGGACAGGGGCTAGCTCTGGAAACACCATATATTTT.

The rearrangement uses TRBV18 and TRBJ1-6; TRBD1 might be the D (6 bases). The V gene's germline CDR1 is KGHSH and CDR2 LQKENI. The CDR3 is 15 residues long. Trimming left V 5 bases short and J 5 bases short, with 13 bases between. CDR3 residues: CASSTRDINNSPLHF. The DNA of the CDR3 is TGTGCCAGCTCAACCCGGGACATAAATAATTCACCCCTCCACTTT.

This clone was counted once. Other nucleotide sequences from this sample produce the same CDR3. V and J are TRBV5-1 and TRBJ2-3, with a possible D match to TRBD1 (5 bases). V was cut by 0 bases and J by 3 bases, with 8 bases left in between. The CDR3 has 14 amino acids. CDR1 is SGHRS, CDR2 YFSETQ, per germline. The CDR3 protein is CASSLAGITDTQYF. CDR3 coding DNA: TGCGCCAGCAGCTTGGCAGGGATTACAGATACGCAGTATTTT. The whole variable domain, remainder taken from reference TRBV5-1 and TRBJ2-3, is KAGVTQTPRYLIKTRGQQVTLSCSPISGHRSVSWYQQTPGQGLQFLFEYFSETQRNKGNFPGRFSGRQFSNSRSEMNVSTLELGDSALYLCASSLAGITDTQYFGPGTRLTVL.

V usage is TRBV20-1 and J usage is TRBJ1-2, with a possible D match to TRBD1 (5 bases). The CDR3 contains 12 residues. The germline CDR1 and CDR2 sequences are DFQATT and SNEGSKA (reference sequence). The V gene lost 3 bases and the J gene lost 6 bases, with 11 bases spanning the gap. The CDR3 loop reads CSASIGADGYTF. The CDR3 DNA follows: TGCAGTGCTAGTATAGGGGCCGATGGCTACACCTTC.

The V gene is TRBV6-5, the J gene TRBJ1-2; D might be TRBD1 (5 bases). CDR3 length equals 16 residues. Germline V lookup: CDR1 MNHEY, CDR2 SVGAGI. V lost 0 bases, J lost 2 bases, and 13 bases lay in between. CDR3 loop: CASSYSRLRQNYGYTF. The CDR3 DNA reads as TGTGCCAGCAGTTACTCGAGGTTGCGACAGAACTATGGCTACACCTTC.

A note on this clone: Compared with germline, one end of the junction differs, possibly owing to a read error. V and J are TRBV6-5 and TRBJ1-1; D uncertain. This CDR3 comprises 16 residues. Looked up from germline, CDR1 is MNHEY and CDR2 is SVGAGI. Here the CDR3 reads CASSYSEVGVNSEAFF. The CDR3 nucleotides are TGTGCCAGCAGTTACTCCGAGGTCGGGGTGAACTCTGAAGCTTTCTTT.

A single count supports this clone. The chain recombines TRBV18 with TRBJ1-4; possibly TRBD1 for D (5 bases). Looked up from germline, CDR1 is KGHSH and CDR2 is LQKENI. The CDR3 length is 16 residues. V shed 3 bases and J shed 0 bases, with 11 bases lying between them. CDR3 amino acids: CASSPQGVATNEKLFF. CDR3 in DNA: TGTGCCAGCTCACCCCAAGGGGTTGCAACTAATGAAAAACTGTTTTTT.

J is TRBJ2-5 and V is TRBV11-3; TRBD2 aligns across 9 bases. CDR3 length equals 17 residues. Germline lookup yields CDR1 SGHNT and CDR2 YENEEA. V lost 1 base and J lost 3; bases outside the gene matches: 9. CDR3: CASSLGSSGGSEETQYF. DNA of the CDR3: TGTGCCAGCAGCTTAGGTTCCAGCGGGGGGTCAGAAGAGACCCAGTACTTC.

CDR3 in DNA: TGTGCCAGCAGCGTAGGTTCCGGTCTCGGCTACACCTTC. Translated, it gives CASSVGSGLGYTF. The rearrangement uses TRBV9 and TRBJ1-2; no clear D gene. The CDR3 runs 13 residues. CDR1 is SGDLS and CDR2 is YYNGEE in the germline V gene. The V gene lost 0 bases and the J gene lost 8 bases, with 11 bases spanning the gap.

The chain recombines TRBV6-4 with TRBJ2-2; D gene uncertain. From germline, CDR1 is MRHNA and CDR2 SNTAGT. Trimming pared 8 bases from V and 0 bases from J, leaving 22 bases between. CDR3 length: 18 amino acids. The CDR3, as DNA: TGTGCCAGCCATAATCCCCTGGGCATTCGTACGAACACCGGGGAGCTGTTTTTT. Residues: CASHNPLGIRTNTGELFF.

The rearrangement uses TRBV19 and TRBJ1-1; 7 positions match TRBD1. The germline V gene has CDR1 LNHDA and CDR2 SQIVND (reference sequence). The CDR3 is 11 residues long. CDR3 bases: TGTGTGATCAGGGGGGACACTGAAGCTTTCTTT. Its translation is CVIRGDTEAFF.

The rearrangement joins TRBV28 to TRBJ1-1, with 9 bases matching TRBD1. V lost 6 bases, J lost 1 base, and 12 bases stayed unmatched. The CDR3 spans 17 residues. Germline CDR1 reads MDHEN; CDR2 reads SYDVKM. The CDR3 sequence: CASSNPGQGYTNTEAFF. The CDR3 DNA follows: TGTGCCAGCAGCAACCCGGGACAGGGATACACGAACACTGAAGCTTTCTTT.

The V call is TRBV19, the J call TRBJ1-5, with 7 bases fitting TRBD1. Looked up from germline, CDR1 is LNHDA and CDR2 is SQIVND (reference sequence). Trimming at V came to 4 bases and at J to 5 bases, leaving 5 bases not matched to a gene. The CDR3 is made up of 14 amino acids. The CDR3 sequence: CASSRQGLDQPQHF. CDR3 sequence (DNA): TGTGCCAGTAGTAGACAGGGATTGGATCAGCCCCAGCATTTT.

DNA for the CDR3: TGTGCCACCAGTGATCTCCGCGGGGGGGCAGGAGAGCAGTTCTTC. It yields the protein CATSDLRGGAGEQFF. The chain combines TRBV24-1 with TRBJ2-1; 9 nucleotides agree with TRBD2. This CDR3 has 15 residues. The germline CDR1 and CDR2 sequences are KGHDR and SFDVKD. V shed 3 bases, J shed 10 bases, and the junction held 9 bases outside the gene matches.

This clone has a handful of counts. V usage is TRBV7-8 and J usage is TRBJ1-5; D is unclear. V was trimmed by 0 bases and J by 0 bases, leaving 9 bases between them. The CDR3 is made up of 16 amino acids. Germline CDR1 reads SGHVS; CDR2 reads FQNEAQ. This CDR3 is CASSLAAAYSNQPQHF. CDR3 DNA: TGTGCCAGCAGCTTAGCGGCGGCTTATAGCAATCAGCCCCAGCATTTT. The full variable domain, its missing parts supplied by reference TRBV7-8 and TRBJ1-5, is GAGVSQSPRYKVAKRGQDVALRCDPISGHVSLFWYQQALGQGPEFLTYFQNEAQLDKSGLPSDRFFAERPEGSVSTLKIQRTQQEDSAVYLCASSLAAAYSNQPQHFGDGTRLSIL.

This sequence joins TRBV5-1 and TRBJ1-3; D uncertain. The CDR3 length is 18 residues. CDR1 and CDR2 (germline): SGHRS, YFSETQ. V was shortened by 0 bases and J by 0 bases, with 16 bases between the two germline ends. The CDR3 nucleotides are TGCGCCAGCAGCTTGGCACCTCCATTGAGAAGCTCTGGAAACACCATATATTTT. Protein: CASSLAPPLRSSGNTIYF.

V gene TRBV7-2 combines with J gene TRBJ2-3; D may be TRBD1 (6 bases). CDR1 is SGHTA, CDR2 FQGNSA, per germline. This CDR3 is built from 14 residues. Trimming shortened V by 0 bases and J by 2 bases, and 6 bases separated the two germline ends. The CDR3 loop is CASSLAGATDTQYF. Written as DNA, the CDR3 is TGTGCCAGCAGCTTAGCGGGGGCCACAGATACGCAGTATTTT.

The chain employs TRBV2 and TRBJ2-3; the match to TRBD1 covers 8 bases. CDR1 and CDR2 (germline): SNHLY, FYNNEI. V trimming: 5 bases; J trimming: 5 bases; junction bases outside the gene matches: 9. This CDR3 has 15 residues. Here the CDR3 DNA reads TGTGCCAGCAGTAAAGAAGGGACAGGTGGAGATACGCAGTATTTT. Its translation: CASSKEGTGGDTQYF.

This sequence joins TRBV27 and TRBJ1-5; 8 bases are shared with TRBD1. V was clipped by 6 bases and J by 4 bases; unmatched bases: 5. Germline values: CDR1 MNHEY, CDR2 SMNVEV (reference sequence). The CDR3 runs 14 residues. CDR3 sequence: CASRLQGGNQPQHF. Here the CDR3 DNA reads TGTGCCAGCAGGCTACAGGGGGGAAATCAGCCCCAGCATTTT.

The V call is TRBV6-5, the J call TRBJ1-1; D call uncertain. Trimming pared 2 bases from V and 5 bases from J, leaving 15 bases between. CDR1 is MNHEY, CDR2 SVGAGI, per germline. This CDR3 is built from 15 residues. The CDR3 sequence: CASSYGFETWTEAFF. DNA of the CDR3: TGTGCCAGCAGTTACGGGTTCGAGACATGGACTGAAGCTTTCTTT.

The chain employs TRBV2 and TRBJ2-7; 7 bases fit TRBD1. This CDR3 region has 14 residues. The germline V gene has CDR1 SNHLY and CDR2 FYNNEI. The V segment lost 7 bases and the J segment 2 bases; nucleotides outside the gene matches: 8. Here the CDR3 reads CASIRGQTAYEQYF. CDR3 sequence (DNA): TGTGCCAGCATTCGGGGACAGACGGCCTACGAGCAGTACTTC.

The rearrangement links TRBV18 to TRBJ1-2; 7 bases are a match to TRBD1. The V and J ends lost 0 bases and 8 bases, in that order; junction bases with no gene match: 9. The CDR3 consists of 15 residues. Germline CDR1 reads KGHSH; CDR2 reads LQKENI. Here the CDR3 reads CASSPPDRLSWGYTF. The CDR3 DNA is TGTGCCAGCTCACCACCGGACAGGCTATCTTGGGGCTACACCTTC.

The chain couples TRBV3-1 (or the pseudogene TRBV3-2) to TRBJ1-2; 9 bases agree with TRBD1. Germline assignment: CDR1 LGHDT and CDR2 YNNKEL (reference sequence). The CDR3 consists of 12 residues. V lost 4 bases to trimming and J lost 8 bases; unmatched junction nucleotides: 2. DNA of the CDR3: TGTGCCAGCAGCCGGGACAGGGAAGGCTACACCTTC. Protein sequence: CASSRDREGYTF.

V usage is TRBV10-3 and J usage is TRBJ1-6, with TRBD1 identical over 7 bases. Germline CDR1 reads ENHRY; CDR2 reads SYGVKD. The CDR3 runs to 12 residues. With V trimmed by 0 bases and J by 16 bases, 3 bases remained unmatched. DNA for the CDR3: TGTGCCATCAGTGAGTCCAGGGGACAGCTCCACTTT. Its translation is CAISESRGQLHF.

The CDR3 is CASSVQGAQAYEQYF. DNA for the CDR3: TGTGCCAGCAGCGTCCAGGGGGCCCAAGCCTACGAGCAGTACTTC. V is TRBV5-4 and J is TRBJ2-7; 8 positions match TRBD1. The germline V gene encodes CDR1 SGHNT and CDR2 YYREEE (reference sequence). The CDR3 runs 15 residues. The V segment lost 4 bases and the J segment 2 bases; nucleotides outside the gene matches: 8.

The J gene is TRBJ2-1, the V gene TRBV4-3; 10 bases are a match to TRBD2. CDR3 length: 16 amino acids. Trimming cost V 0 bases and J 9 bases; bases outside gene matches: 8. Germline values: CDR1 LGHNA, CDR2 YSLEER. CDR3 DNA: TGCGCCAGCAGCCAAGAATCGGCACTAGCGGGGACTGAGCAGTTCTTC. Protein product: CASSQESALAGTEQFF.

This chain uses TRBV7-9 with TRBJ2-3; D may be TRBD1 (6 bases). CDR3 length: 16 residues. V lost 5 bases to trimming and J lost 3 bases, with 18 bases between them. From germline, CDR1 is SEHNR and CDR2 FQNEAQ (reference sequence). The CDR3 loop is CASSQAPDRFTDTQYF. DNA of the CDR3: TGTGCCAGCAGCCAAGCCCCGGACAGATTTACAGATACGCAGTATTTT.